This is a list of T cell receptor beta chains from one sample in a study of T cell responses to AZD1222 COVID-19 vaccine. Clones were sequenced by immunoSEQ multiplex PCR, and TCRdb holds only the in-frame ones, with some missing. The sample consists of 150,000 to 190,000 clones, approximately 86% of them appearing once. Sequences were derived from peripheral blood, sampled after recovery from COVID-19. The receptors were gathered from an adult who had recovered from COVID-19. Both conserved end residues are part of each CDR3. A D gene is named only where the DNA matches it firmly. Expanded clones get a size class; other rows say once, few or many, or leave the size out.

TRBV2,TRBJ2-7,NA,once,CASSAFYEQYF,TGTGCCAGCAGTGCCTTCTACGAGCAGTACTTC
TRBV29-1,TRBJ1-5,NA,NA,CSVTTGFGPQHF,TGCAGCGTCACGACCGGCTTCGGGCCCCAGCATTTT
TRBV7-9,TRBJ2-7,NA,NA,CASSLEQSYEQYF,TGTGCCAGCAGCTTAGAACAATCCTACGAGCAGTACTTC
TRBV4-1,TRBJ2-7,NA,NA,CASSQDLSEQYF,TGCGCCAGCAGCCAAGATTTGAGCGAGCAGTACTTC
TRBV5-1,TRBJ2-4,NA,NA,CASSPGQSQDIQYF,TGCGCCAGCAGCCCCGGACAGTCTCAGGACATTCAGTACTTC
TRBV29-1,TRBJ2-1,TRBD1,NA,CSGEGQGGDEQFF,TGCAGCGGGGAGGGACAGGGGGGAGATGAGCAGTTCTTC
TRBV7-2,TRBJ1-1,TRBD1,once,CASSFGTGSTEAFF,TGTGCCAGCAGCTTTGGGACAGGGAGCACTGAAGCTTTCTTT
TRBV14,TRBJ2-7,TRBD1,NA,CASSQDLGTGYEQYF,TGTGCCAGCAGCCAAGATCTGGGGACAGGCTACGAGCAGTACTTC
TRBV7-3,TRBJ1-6,NA,NA,CASSLGGIADSPLHF,TGTGCCAGCAGCCTTGGAGGAATAGCGGATTCACCCCTCCACTTT
TRBV2,TRBJ2-5,NA,few,CASVDSGQETQYF,TGTGCCAGCGTAGACTCGGGGCAAGAGACCCAGTACTTC
TRBV6-1,TRBJ2-7,TRBD2,NA,CASSGSLAGYSYEQYF,TGTGCCAGCAGTGGATCACTAGCGGGGTACTCCTACGAGCAGTACTTC
TRBV19,TRBJ2-1,NA,NA,CASSMGLGSSYNEQFF,TGTGCCAGTAGTATGGGACTGGGGAGCTCCTACAATGAGCAGTTCTTC
TRBV9,TRBJ1-6,TRBD1,NA,CASSVGQGNSPLHF,TGTGCCAGCAGCGTCGGACAGGGTAATTCACCCCTCCACTTT
TRBV6-5,TRBJ2-7,NA,NA,CASRADRNSFYEQYF,TGTGCCAGCAGAGCCGACAGGAACTCCTTCTACGAGCAGTACTTC
TRBV5-8,TRBJ2-3,NA,NA,CASSSPETSFTDTQYF,TGTGCCAGCAGCTCTCCCGAGACTAGTTTTACAGATACGCAGTATTTT
TRBV6-5,TRBJ2-7,TRBD1,NA,CASSFAGTGSYEQYF,TGTGCCAGCAGTTTCGCCGGGACAGGGTCCTACGAGCAGTACTTC
TRBV27,TRBJ1-1,TRBD1,NA,CASSRHKGQGNEAFF,TGTGCCAGCAGTCGACATAAGGGACAGGGTAATGAAGCTTTCTTT
TRBV18,TRBJ2-1,TRBD2,NA,CASSARTSGSWNEQFF,TGTGCCAGCTCAGCCCGGACTAGCGGGAGCTGGAATGAGCAGTTCTTC
TRBV7-9,TRBJ2-5,NA,NA,CASSATLGRGSQETQYF,TGTGCCAGCAGCGCAACTCTGGGGCGGGGATCCCAAGAGACCCAGTACTTC
TRBV19,TRBJ1-4,NA,NA,CASGEGRGWEKLFF,TGTGCCAGCGGGGAAGGCAGGGGTTGGGAAAAACTGTTTTTT
TRBV11-2,TRBJ2-1,NA,NA,CASSLDLARYNEQFF,TGTGCCAGCAGCTTAGATCTAGCCCGATACAATGAGCAGTTCTTC
TRBV7-2,TRBJ2-7,NA,NA,CASSASDSRAYEQYF,TGTGCCAGCAGCGCTTCGGACAGCCGAGCCTACGAGCAGTACTTC
TRBV5-8,TRBJ2-7,NA,NA,CASSLRGGQAYEQYF,TGTGCCAGCAGCTTGCGTGGCGGTCAGGCCTACGAGCAGTACTTC
TRBV9,TRBJ2-5,NA,NA,CASSVSRGQQETQYF,TGTGCCAGCAGCGTGAGTCGGGGCCAACAAGAGACCCAGTACTTC
TRBV7-9,TRBJ2-1,NA,NA,CASSLGRSTYNEQFF,TGTGCCAGCAGCTTGGGCCGATCAACCTACAATGAGCAGTTCTTC